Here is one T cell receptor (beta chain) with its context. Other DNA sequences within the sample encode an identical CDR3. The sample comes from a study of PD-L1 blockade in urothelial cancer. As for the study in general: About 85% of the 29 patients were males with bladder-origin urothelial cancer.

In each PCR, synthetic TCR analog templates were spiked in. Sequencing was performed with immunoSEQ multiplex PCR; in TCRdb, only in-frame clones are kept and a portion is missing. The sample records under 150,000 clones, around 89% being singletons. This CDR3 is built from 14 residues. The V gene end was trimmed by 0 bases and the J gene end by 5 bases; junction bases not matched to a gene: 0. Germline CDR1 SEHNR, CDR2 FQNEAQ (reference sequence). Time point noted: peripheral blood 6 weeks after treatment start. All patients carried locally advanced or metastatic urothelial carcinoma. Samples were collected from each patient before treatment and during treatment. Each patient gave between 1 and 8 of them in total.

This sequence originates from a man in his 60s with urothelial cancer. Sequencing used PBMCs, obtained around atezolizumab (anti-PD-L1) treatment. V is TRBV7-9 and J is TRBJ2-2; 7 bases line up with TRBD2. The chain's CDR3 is CASSLAGGTGELFF. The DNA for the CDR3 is TGTGCCAGCAGCTTAGCGGGGGGGACCGGGGAGCTGTTTTTT.